The text below deals with one T cell receptor (beta chain). This specimen belongs to a study of cytomegalovirus exposure and HLA in healthy donors. PCR was performed using 60 Vbeta and 13 Jbeta primers. The repertoire was sequenced with immunoSEQ multiplex PCR; TCRdb's copy has only in-frame clones and lacks some. The repertoire consists of 70,000 to 95,000 clones, with more than 55% occurring once and the leading ten covering 4.5% to 5.5%. The CDR3 is 15 amino acids. J gave up 8 bases and V 3 bases, and 11 bases lay outside the gene matches. Germline V lookup: CDR1 LNHDA, CDR2 SQIVND (reference sequence).

V gene TRBV19 combines with J gene TRBJ1-2, with 8 bases fitting TRBD1. The receptor's source is a woman aged 25 to 39 in good health and CMV-seropositive. The specimen sequenced was PBMCs. CDR3 sequence (DNA): TGTGCCAGTAGTATCACCTCCGGACAGGGACAAGGCTACACCTTC. Amino acid sequence: CASSITSGQGQGYTF.